A single sample is the source of the 26 T cell receptor beta chains below, sequenced in a study of cytomegalovirus exposure and HLA in healthy donors. PCR amplification relied on 60 Vbeta primers (plus 13 Jbeta primers). Assay used: immunoSEQ multiplex PCR; TCRdb lists only in-frame clones, some missing. Counted here are about 140,000 clones, about 75% occurring once; the ten biggest clones make up 1.5% to 2%. The sample was PBMCs. The receptors shown here come from a woman in her twenties or thirties in good health and CMV-seronegative.

This chain connects TRBV6-5 to TRBJ2-1, with 12 bases fitting TRBD2. J gave up 8 bases and V 1 base, and 6 bases lay outside the gene matches. Germline values: CDR1 MNHEY, CDR2 SVGAGI. The length of the CDR3 is 16 residues. CDR3 nucleotides: TGTGCCAGCAGTTACTTCCTATCTAGCGGGAGGGATGAGCAGTTCTTC. Protein: CASSYFLSSGRDEQFF.

The rearrangement joins TRBV18 to TRBJ2-1; 7 bases fit TRBD2. The CDR3 runs 16 residues. Trimming at V came to 3 bases and at J to 8 bases, leaving 13 bases not matched to a gene. The germline V gene has CDR1 KGHSH and CDR2 LQKENI. CDR3 DNA sequence: TGTGCCAGCTCACCGACCAATGGACTAGGCTCCCATGAGCAGTTCTTC. This encodes CASSPTNGLGSHEQFF.

The rearrangement uses TRBV9 and TRBJ2-3; D is uncertain. The CDR3 is 14 amino acids. V lost 3 bases and J lost 4, with 12 bases in between. The V gene's germline CDR1 is SGDLS and CDR2 YYNGEE. The CDR3 reads CASSGLSVPDTQYF. The CDR3 region has the DNA TGTGCCAGCAGCGGACTCTCGGTTCCAGATACGCAGTATTTT.

The chain joins TRBV19 to TRBJ1-5, with TRBD1 matching 7 bases. The CDR3 has 15 amino acids. V lost 6 bases and J lost 0; bases outside the gene matches: 5. CDR1 is LNHDA, CDR2 SQIVND, per germline (reference sequence). CDR3 sequence: CASSSQGNSNQPQHF. The CDR3 region has the DNA TGTGCCAGTAGCTCACAGGGGAATAGCAATCAGCCCCAGCATTTT.

V and J are TRBV28 and TRBJ2-7; 8 bases agree with TRBD1. There are 15 residues in the CDR3. The V gene's germline CDR1 is MDHEN and CDR2 SYDVKM. Losses at the gene ends were 6 bases for V and 5 bases for J; bases not matched to a gene: 12. The CDR3 nucleotides read TGTGCCAGCAGCCCCCCCGAGGACAGGGCCCACGAGCAGTACTTC. It yields the protein CASSPPEDRAHEQYF. Looking up the rest from reference TRBV28 and TRBJ2-7 gives the full variable domain: DVKVTQSSRYLVKRTGEKVFLECVQDMDHENMFWYRQDPGLGLRLIYFSYDVKMKEKGDIPEGYSVSREKKERFSLILESASTNQTSMYLCASSPPEDRAHEQYFGPGTRLTVT.

The chain joins TRBV6-6 to TRBJ2-2, with D possibly matching TRBD1 (5 bases). The CDR3 is 14 residues long. Germline V gene lookup returns CDR1 MNHNY and CDR2 SVGAGI (reference sequence). The ends were cut back, 1 base at V and 6 bases at J, with 9 bases in the middle. This CDR3 reads CASSYFQGSGELFF. CDR3 sequence (DNA): TGTGCCAGCAGTTACTTCCAGGGCTCCGGGGAGCTGTTTTTT.

V and J are TRBV5-1 and TRBJ2-5, with 8 bases fitting TRBD1. V dropped 0 bases and J dropped 1; count of bases not matched to a gene: 2. This CDR3 has 15 residues. Germline V gives CDR1 SGHRS, CDR2 YFSETQ. CDR3 sequence (DNA): TGCGCCAGCAGCTTGGGACAGGGGCTCCAAGAGACCCAGTACTTC. Translating gives CASSLGQGLQETQYF.

This chain joins TRBV5-4 and TRBJ1-2, with TRBD1 as a possible D gene (5 bases). The CDR3 runs to 12 residues. V gave up 2 bases and J gave up 8 bases, with 10 bases separating them. Germline V CDR1 and CDR2: SGHNT, YYREEE (reference sequence). The CDR3 is CASSFQGWGYTF. The CDR3 nucleotides are TGTGCCAGCAGCTTTCAGGGTTGGGGCTACACCTTC.

This clone was detected a few times. J is TRBJ2-3 and V is TRBV7-3; TRBD2 matches 8 bases. The germline gives CDR1 SGHTA, CDR2 FQGTGA. V lost 3 bases and J lost 3; bases outside the gene matches: 5. There are 15 residues in the CDR3. The DNA for the CDR3 is TGTGCCAGCAGCTTGGGCGGGGGGCGGACAGATACGCAGTATTTT. This gives the protein CASSLGGGRTDTQYF.

The chain couples TRBV19 to TRBJ2-2, with TRBD2 matching over 8 bases. The CDR3 length is 16 residues. With 3 bases clipped from V and 7 bases from J, the junction kept 10 bases outside the gene matches. Per the germline V gene, CDR1 is LNHDA and CDR2 is SQIVND (reference sequence). The CDR3 here is CASSIETSVGGGELFF. CDR3 in DNA: TGTGCCAGTAGTATCGAGACTAGCGTTGGGGGCGGGGAGCTGTTTTTT.

The V call is TRBV19, the J call TRBJ1-1; D is possibly TRBD1 (6 bases). The CDR3 loop spans 13 amino acids. Germline values: CDR1 LNHDA, CDR2 SQIVND (reference sequence). With 5 bases removed from V and 8 bases from J, the gap between germline ends came to 15 bases. The CDR3: CASSRDRFGEAFF. CDR3 nucleotide sequence: TGTGCCAGTAGTCGTGACAGGTTCGGGGAAGCTTTCTTT.

The rearrangement links TRBV27 to TRBJ2-7, with 7 bases fitting TRBD1. Germline CDR1 is MNHEY and CDR2 is SMNVEV (reference sequence). V was clipped by 3 bases and J by 1 base; unmatched bases: 9. The CDR3 is 16 amino acids. CDR3 sequence (DNA): TGTGCCAGCAGTTTTCACAGGGGCGGTTCGTCCTACGAGCAGTACTTC. It specifies CASSFHRGGSSYEQYF.

This chain links TRBV5-4 with TRBJ2-7; possible D gene TRBD2, 7 bases. The CDR3 is 16 amino acids. V was clipped by 2 bases and J by 2 bases, with 17 bases between them. Germline V gene sequence: CDR1 SGHNT, CDR2 YYREEE (reference sequence). CDR3: CASSFKRRGGPYEQYF. CDR3 DNA sequence: TGTGCCAGCAGCTTTAAGAGGAGGGGGGGCCCCTACGAGCAGTACTTC.

The CDR3 DNA sequence: TGTGCCAGCAGCTTAAGACAGCCAGATACGCAGTATTTT. Translation gives CASSLRQPDTQYF. V and J are TRBV7-3 and TRBJ2-3, with D tentatively TRBD1 (5 bases). Germline V gene data show CDR1 as SGHTA and CDR2 as FQGTGA. V was trimmed by 1 base and J by 4 bases, leaving 6 bases between them. The CDR3 loop spans 13 amino acids.

This clone was picked up one time. V gene TRBV6-5 combines with J gene TRBJ2-3; a weak D match, TRBD2 (6 bases). V was shortened by 6 bases and J by 0 bases, with 10 bases between the two germline ends. CDR3 size: 14 residues. The germline V gene encodes CDR1 MNHEY and CDR2 SVGAGI. CDR3 sequence reads: CASRPSVSTDTQYF. CDR3 in DNA: TGTGCCAGCAGACCTAGCGTTAGCACAGATACGCAGTATTTT.

This clone was observed a few times. This chain links TRBV5-4 with TRBJ1-1; D is ambiguous. CDR1 is SGHNT, CDR2 YYREEE, per germline (reference sequence). There are 15 residues in the CDR3. Trimming left V 1 base short and J 0 bases short, with 10 bases between. CDR3 coding DNA: TGTGCCAGCAGCTTGTACGCCGGGATGAACACTGAAGCTTTCTTT. Amino acid sequence: CASSLYAGMNTEAFF.

The CDR3 loop is CASSLGGGSYNEQFF. The CDR3 nucleotides are TGTGCCAGCAGCCTCGGGGGGGGATCCTACAATGAGCAGTTCTTC. The rearrangement joins TRBV7-2 to TRBJ2-1; 8 bases align to TRBD2. V shed 5 bases and J 1 base; nucleotides not matched to a gene: 4. CDR1 SGHTA and CDR2 FQGNSA come from the germline V gene. This CDR3 region has 15 residues.

V and J are TRBV7-8 and TRBJ2-7; a weak D match, TRBD2 (6 bases). Germline-derived CDR1 and CDR2 are SGHVS and FQNEAQ. CDR3 size: 15 residues. The germline V and J ends were trimmed by 3 bases and 4 bases, with 16 bases remaining between them. CDR3 residues: CASSFEAGLLYEQYF. DNA for the CDR3: TGTGCCAGCAGCTTTGAAGCGGGCCTCCTATACGAGCAGTACTTC.

V usage is TRBV7-3 and J usage is TRBJ2-1; 8 bases map to TRBD1. CDR1 is SGHTA, CDR2 FQGTGA, per germline. J gave up 5 bases and V 2 bases, and 11 bases lay outside the gene matches. The CDR3 is made up of 17 amino acids. Written as DNA, the CDR3 is TGTGCCAGCAGCTTAGGATTAGGGCAGGGGGCGAACAATGAGCAGTTCTTC. Translated: CASSLGLGQGANNEQFF.

This clone occurred a few times. The genes are TRBV6-1 and TRBJ1-5; a possible D gene is TRBD1 (5 bases). Germline V gene lookup returns CDR1 MNHNS and CDR2 SASEGT. This CDR3 comprises 14 residues. The V and J ends lost 0 bases and 6 bases respectively, with 9 bases between them. CDR3: CASSEAEGVQPQHF. CDR3 in DNA: TGTGCCAGCAGTGAAGCGGAAGGGGTTCAGCCCCAGCATTTT.

The V and J genes are TRBV6-1 and TRBJ1-1; D is unresolved. CDR1 is MNHNS and CDR2 is SASEGT in the germline V gene. CDR3 size: 13 residues. Trimming shortened V by 6 bases and J by 1 base, and 9 bases separated the two germline ends. CDR3 in amino acids: CASRQRWNTEAFF. In nucleotides, the CDR3 is TGTGCCAGCAGACAACGTTGGAACACTGAAGCTTTCTTT.

V gene TRBV11-2 combines with J gene TRBJ2-7, with 13 bases fitting TRBD2. V trimming: 0 bases; J trimming: 2 bases; junction bases outside the gene matches: 4. Looked up from germline, CDR1 is SGHAT and CDR2 is FQNNGV. The CDR3 loop spans 17 amino acids. This CDR3 is CASSLDSGLAGAYEQYF. DNA for the CDR3: TGTGCCAGCAGCTTAGATTCCGGACTAGCGGGAGCCTACGAGCAGTACTTC.

The chain has TRBV30 and TRBJ2-1; TRBD2 agrees at 8 bases. Germline lookup yields CDR1 GTSNPN and CDR2 SVGIG (reference sequence). Trimming at V came to 4 bases and at J to 0 bases, leaving 8 bases not matched to a gene. The CDR3 spans 16 residues. CDR3 sequence (DNA): TGTGCCTGGAACGGCGGGGGGATCAGCTCCTACAATGAGCAGTTCTTC. Amino acid sequence: CAWNGGGISSYNEQFF. Using reference TRBV30 and TRBJ2-1 for the parts outside the CDR3, the full variable domain is SQTIHQWPATLVQPVGSPLSLECTVEGTSNPNLYWYRQAAGRGLQLLFYSVGIGQISSEVPQNLSASRPQDRQFILSSKKLLLSDSGFYLCAWNGGGISSYNEQFFGPGTRLTVL.

In this sample, this clone turned up once. This chain joins TRBV6-1 and TRBJ2-7; possible D gene TRBD2, 5 bases. The germline V gene encodes CDR1 MNHNS and CDR2 SASEGT. The CDR3 contains 15 residues. V was pared by 3 bases and J by 3 bases, with 15 bases between. CDR3 bases: TGTGCCAGCAGTGATAGGCAGGTAGAGGGCTACGAGCAGTACGTC. This codes for CASSDRQVEGYEQYV.

A few counts support this clone. The V gene is TRBV7-2, the J gene TRBJ2-3, with 9 bases matching TRBD2. The CDR3 totals 15 residues. Germline CDR1 is SGHTA and CDR2 is FQGNSA. V was clipped by 6 bases and J by 1 base; unmatched bases: 5. The CDR3 DNA reads TGTGCCAGCAGGGAAGCGGGGGGCCGCACAGATACGCAGTATTTT. It specifies CASREAGGRTDTQYF.

Only a few counts were recorded for this clone. The chain employs TRBV5-5 and TRBJ2-1; weak D call: TRBD2 (5 bases). This CDR3 spans 12 amino acids. Germline V gives CDR1 SGHKS, CDR2 YYEKEE (reference sequence). Trimming took off 4 bases at V and 9 bases at J, with 11 bases between the two ends. CDR3 nucleotides: TGTGCCAGCAGCCGGCAGAGGGCTGAGCAGTTCTTC. Its protein product is CASSRQRAEQFF.